The T cell receptor beta chain described here comes from a study of glioma-infiltrating T cells after dendritic cell vaccination. As for the study in general: Dendritic cell vaccine was injected intradermally three times, biweekly.

The sample holds a few counts of this clone. The primer mix had 60 V beta and 13 J beta primers. Libraries were prepared by immunoSEQ multiplex PCR; TCRdb keeps only in-frame clonotypes and omits some of them. The table includes roughly 60,000 clones, about 80% detected once. Time point meaning: after dendritic cell vaccination, including at tumor progression/relapse. All glioblastoma patients lacked an isocitrate dehydrogenase mutation. With 8 bases clipped from V and 4 bases from J, the junction kept 13 bases outside the gene matches. The germline CDR1 and CDR2 sequences are SNHLY and FYNNEI. The CDR3 is made up of 15 amino acids.

Source: blood, taken after dendritic cell vaccination. The genes are TRBV2 and TRBJ1-1; 7 bases map to TRBD1. The receptor was isolated from a human donor with glioblastoma. CDR3 coding DNA: TGTGCCAGCGCCCGACCCATGAAGGGGGCCACTGAAGCTTTCTTT. Protein: CASARPMKGATEAFF.